This entry lists 13 T cell receptor beta chains sequenced from one sample in a study of T-cell reconstitution after alpha-beta-depleted transplantation in children. The authors prepared the TCRbeta library with unique molecular identifiers. TCRdb used MiXCR to reprocess the PCR reads, holding one entry per CDR3 protein. The sample contains about 200,000 distinct CDR3 sequences, around 5.9% of which appear only once. This material consisted of PBMCs, taken before TCRalphabeta/CD19-depleted stem cell transplant. The source of these receptors is a girl less than two years old with combined immunodeficiency, due to receive a stem cell transplant.

This clonotype was picked up many times. The gene calls are TRBV20-1 and TRBJ1-1, with TRBD1 as a possible D gene (5 bases). CDR1 and CDR2 (germline): DFQATT, SNEGSKA (reference sequence). Trimming shortened V by 6 bases and J by 6 bases, and 17 bases separated the two germline ends. This CDR3 region has 13 residues. CDR3 protein: CSAGGFRGPEAFF. Here the CDR3 DNA reads TGCAGTGCGGGAGGGTTCCGGGGACCTGAAGCTTTCTTT.

This clonotype occurred many times. The chain joins TRBV7-2 to TRBJ2-3; 9 bases are a match to TRBD2. V lost 5 bases and J lost 3; bases outside the gene matches: 6. The CDR3 spans 15 residues. The germline CDR1 and CDR2 sequences are SGHTA and FQGNSA. The CDR3 spells CASSRGGAQTDTQYF. The CDR3 nucleotides are TGTGCCAGCAGCCGCGGGGGGGCCCAGACAGATACGCAGTATTTT.

At least ten counts were recorded for this clonotype. The J gene is TRBJ2-3, the V gene TRBV12-3 or TRBV12-4, with 8 bases that match TRBD2. The J segment lost 2 bases and the V segment lost 7 bases, leaving 5 bases of the junction unmatched. This CDR3 is 14 amino acids long. The CDR3 loop reads CASTPGLATDTQYF. The CDR3 nucleotides are TGTGCCAGCACCCCAGGACTAGCCACAGATACGCAGTATTTT.

This clonotype turned up a few times. The chain employs TRBV4-2 and TRBJ2-7; D uncertain. CDR3 length: 14 residues. Germline V gene lookup returns CDR1 LGHNA and CDR2 YNFKEQ. The V end lost 0 bases, the J end lost 4 bases, and 10 bases lay between the germline ends. Written as DNA, the CDR3 is TGTGCCAGCAGCCAAGATCTAGGGCGGTACGAGCAGTACTTC. Translating it yields CASSQDLGRYEQYF.

This clonotype was recorded many times. CDR3: CASSYPGRVNQETQYF. The CDR3 nucleotides are TGTGCCAGCAGCTACCCGGGGAGGGTTAACCAAGAGACCCAGTACTTC. The chain recombines TRBV7-3 with TRBJ2-5; TRBD2 matches at 7 bases. After removal of 4 bases from V and 0 bases from J, the junction contained 8 bases not matched to a gene. This CDR3 region has 16 residues. Germline CDR1 and CDR2: SGHTA and FQGTGA.

The chain joins TRBV5-1 to TRBJ2-5; maybe TRBD1 (5 bases). Germline V gives CDR1 SGHRS, CDR2 YFSETQ. The CDR3 extends over 14 amino acids. V lost 4 bases and J 3 bases, leaving 13 bases between the germline ends. The CDR3 nucleotides read TGCGCCAGCAGCCCCAAGCAACAGGAAGAGACCCAGTACTTC. This translates into CASSPKQQEETQYF.

This clonotype was counted ten times or more. The CDR3 protein is CASSSRIDQPQHF. CDR3 coding DNA: TGTGCCAGCAGCTCCCGGATTGATCAGCCCCAGCATTTT. The rearrangement joins TRBV7-8 to TRBJ1-5; no clear D gene. Germline-derived CDR1 and CDR2 are SGHVS and FQNEAQ. The CDR3 extends over 13 amino acids. V was pared by 4 bases and J by 5 bases, with 9 bases between.

This chain uses TRBV15 with TRBJ1-2; 9 nucleotides align to TRBD1. The germline CDR1 and CDR2 sequences are LNHNV and YYDKDF (reference sequence). The CDR3 is made up of 16 amino acids. Unmatched junction bases numbered 12, after V lost 4 bases and J lost 6 bases. The CDR3 nucleotides are TGTGCCACCAGCACCGGATTTTGGACAGGGGTGGATGGCTACACCTTC. This gives the protein CATSTGFWTGVDGYTF. Full variable domain (rest looked up from reference TRBV15 and TRBJ1-2): DAMVIQNPRYQVTQFGKPVTLSCSQTLNHNVMYWYQQKSSQAPKLLFHYYDKDFNNEADTPDNFQSRRPNTSFCFLDIRSPGLGDTAMYLCATSTGFWTGVDGYTFGSGTRLTVV.

This clonotype has ten or more counts. The chain uses TRBV15 and TRBJ2-7; D gene uncertain. Germline loops: CDR1 LNHNV, CDR2 YYDKDF (reference sequence). Trimming left V 6 bases short and J 0 bases short, with 12 bases between. CDR3 size: 14 residues. In DNA, the CDR3 is TGTGCCACCAGGAGGAGTAGGAGCTCCTACGAGCAGTACTTC. This sequence encodes CATRRSRSSYEQYF.

This clonotype was seen more than once but under ten times. The rearrangement links TRBV30 to TRBJ1-2; D might be TRBD1 (6 bases). CDR3 length equals 14 residues. Germline V CDR1 and CDR2: GTSNPN, SVGIG (reference sequence). V was clipped by 3 bases and J by 4 bases, with 15 bases between them. CDR3 loop: CAWRGGGAGYGYTF. The CDR3 nucleotides read TGTGCCTGGAGAGGGGGAGGTGCCGGCTATGGCTACACCTTC.

This clonotype was counted ten times or more. The chain joins TRBV27 to TRBJ2-2; tentatively, D is TRBD1 or TRBD2 (5 bases each). V lost 2 bases, J lost 0 bases, and 10 bases lay in between. CDR1 is MNHEY and CDR2 is SMNVEV in the germline V gene (reference sequence). This CDR3 is built from 16 residues. The CDR3, as DNA: TGTGCCAGCAGTTTACTTCAGGGACCGAACACCGGGGAGCTGTTTTTT. Its protein is CASSLLQGPNTGELFF.

This clonotype has a handful of counts. The chain employs TRBV28 and TRBJ2-7, with D maybe TRBD1 (6 bases). Trimming left V 3 bases short and J 1 base short, with 13 bases between. Looked up from germline, CDR1 is MDHEN and CDR2 is SYDVKM. This CDR3 is 15 amino acids long. The CDR3 coding sequence is TGTGCCAGCAGTTTCGAGACAGGAGTGTCCTACGAGCAGTACTTC. This translates into CASSFETGVSYEQYF.

There are a few counts of this clonotype. The V and J genes are TRBV4-3 and TRBJ2-2, with D perhaps TRBD1 or TRBD2 (5 bases each). This CDR3 has 15 residues. Trimming took off 1 base at V and 4 bases at J, with 10 bases between the two ends. Per the germline V gene, CDR1 is LGHNA and CDR2 is YSLEER. CDR3 coding DNA: TGCGCCAGCAGCCAAGGCTCGGGGACCACCGGGGAGCTGTTTTTT. It specifies CASSQGSGTTGELFF.